The TCR beta chain described here comes from a study of beta chain features in type 1 diabetes. Study-level points and caveats: For Type 1 diabetes patients, all four CD4+ subsets carried TCRB CDR3s that were moderately but significantly shorter. VDJ junctions in type 1 diabetes patients carried more deletions and fewer insertions.

As every portion of the isolated RNA was reverse transcribed, the sequencing read expressed TCRB transcripts. Method: immunoSEQ multiplex PCR; TCRdb's copy keeps in-frame clones and lacks some. The sample yields 150,000 to 200,000 clones, roughly 9% seen once. On this clone itself: Its target is not known.

The CDR3 is 15 amino acids. V shed 0 bases and J shed 2 bases, with 10 bases lying between them. The V gene's germline CDR1 is KGHSH and CDR2 LQKENI. This chain uses TRBV18 with TRBJ2-5; D is possibly TRBD2 (5 bases). This receptor was identified in a woman aged 25 to 39 with type 1 diabetes. The sample was central memory CD4+ T cells from blood. CDR3 nucleotide sequence: TGTGCCAGCTCACCACCAGCTAGCAAACAAGAGACCCAGTACTTC. Residues: CASSPPASKQETQYF.